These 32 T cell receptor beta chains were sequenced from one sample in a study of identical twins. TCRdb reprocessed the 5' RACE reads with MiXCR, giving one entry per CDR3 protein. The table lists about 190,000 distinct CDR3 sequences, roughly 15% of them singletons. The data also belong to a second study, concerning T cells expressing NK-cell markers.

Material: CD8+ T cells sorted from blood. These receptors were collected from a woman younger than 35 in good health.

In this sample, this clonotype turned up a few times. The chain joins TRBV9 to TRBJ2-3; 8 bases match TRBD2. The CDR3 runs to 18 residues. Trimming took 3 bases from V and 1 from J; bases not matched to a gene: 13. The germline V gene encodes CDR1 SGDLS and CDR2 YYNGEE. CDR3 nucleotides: TGTGCCAGCAGCGAGCCCCCTTTAAGCGGGAGCCGCACAGATACGCAGTATTTT. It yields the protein CASSEPPLSGSRTDTQYF.

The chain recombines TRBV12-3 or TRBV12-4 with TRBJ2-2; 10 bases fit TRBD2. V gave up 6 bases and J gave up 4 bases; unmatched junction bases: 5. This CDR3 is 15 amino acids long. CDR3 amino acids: CASRTSGIATGELFF. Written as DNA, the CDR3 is TGTGCCAGCAGAACTAGCGGGATAGCCACCGGGGAGCTGTTTTTT.

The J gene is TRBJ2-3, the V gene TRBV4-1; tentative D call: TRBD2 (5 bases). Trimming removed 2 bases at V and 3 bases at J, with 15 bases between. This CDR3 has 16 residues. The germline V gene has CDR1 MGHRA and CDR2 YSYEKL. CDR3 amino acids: CASSQRAAVITDTQYF. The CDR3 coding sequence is TGCGCCAGCAGCCAACGGGCAGCGGTGATTACAGATACGCAGTATTTT.

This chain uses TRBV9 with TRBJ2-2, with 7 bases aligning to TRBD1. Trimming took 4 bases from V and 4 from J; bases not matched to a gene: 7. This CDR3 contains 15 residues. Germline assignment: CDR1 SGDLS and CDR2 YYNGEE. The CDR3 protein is CASSPLDRPTGELFF. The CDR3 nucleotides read TGTGCCAGCAGCCCACTGGACAGGCCCACCGGGGAGCTGTTTTTT.

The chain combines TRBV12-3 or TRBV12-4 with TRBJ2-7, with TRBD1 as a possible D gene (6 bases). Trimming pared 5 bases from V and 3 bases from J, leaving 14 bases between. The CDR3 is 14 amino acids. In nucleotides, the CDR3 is TGTGCCAGCAGTCTTCCGGACAGTATCTACGAGCAGTACTTC. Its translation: CASSLPDSIYEQYF.

The CDR3 region is CASRSDSSGYTF. The CDR3 coding sequence is TGTGCCAGCAGGTCCGACAGCAGTGGCTACACCTTC. This chain connects TRBV12-3 or TRBV12-4 to TRBJ1-2, with D maybe TRBD1 (5 bases). The V end lost 6 bases, the J end lost 7 bases, and 12 bases lay between the germline ends. The CDR3 loop spans 12 amino acids.

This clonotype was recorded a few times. The CDR3 sequence: CASSLRQGADGYTF. The CDR3 region has the DNA TGTGCCAGCAGTTTGAGACAGGGGGCGGATGGCTACACCTTC. This chain connects TRBV27 to TRBJ1-2; 10 nucleotides match TRBD1. The CDR3 runs to 14 residues. The junction had 4 bases not matched to a gene; V was cut back by 3 bases and J by 6 bases. The germline CDR1 and CDR2 sequences are MNHEY and SMNVEV (reference sequence).

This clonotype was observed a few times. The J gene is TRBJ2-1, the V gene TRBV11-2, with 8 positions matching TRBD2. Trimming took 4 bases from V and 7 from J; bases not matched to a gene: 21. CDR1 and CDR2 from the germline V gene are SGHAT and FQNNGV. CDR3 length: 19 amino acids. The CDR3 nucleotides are TGTGCCAGCAGCTCAACAGAAATTTGGACTAGCACGGACTGGAATGAGCAGTTCTTC. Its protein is CASSSTEIWTSTDWNEQFF.

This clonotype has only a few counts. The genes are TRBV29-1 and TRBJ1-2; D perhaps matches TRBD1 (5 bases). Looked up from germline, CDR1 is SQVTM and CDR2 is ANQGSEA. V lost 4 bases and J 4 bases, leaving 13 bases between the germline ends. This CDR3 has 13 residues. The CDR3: CSVGFRDRYGYTF. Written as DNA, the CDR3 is TGCAGCGTTGGGTTCCGGGACCGCTATGGCTACACCTTC.

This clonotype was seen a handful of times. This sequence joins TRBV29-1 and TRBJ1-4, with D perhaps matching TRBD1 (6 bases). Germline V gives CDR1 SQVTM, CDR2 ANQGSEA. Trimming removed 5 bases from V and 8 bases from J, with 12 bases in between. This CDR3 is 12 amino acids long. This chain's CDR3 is CSVSGAAEKLFF. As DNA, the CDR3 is TGCAGCGTTTCGGGGGCAGCCGAAAAACTGTTTTTT.

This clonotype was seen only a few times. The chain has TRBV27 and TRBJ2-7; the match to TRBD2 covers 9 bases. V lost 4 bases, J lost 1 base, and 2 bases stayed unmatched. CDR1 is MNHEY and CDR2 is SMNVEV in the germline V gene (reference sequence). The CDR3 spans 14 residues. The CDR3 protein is CASSSLAGSYEQYF. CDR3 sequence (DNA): TGTGCCAGCAGTTCCCTAGCGGGATCCTACGAGCAGTACTTC.

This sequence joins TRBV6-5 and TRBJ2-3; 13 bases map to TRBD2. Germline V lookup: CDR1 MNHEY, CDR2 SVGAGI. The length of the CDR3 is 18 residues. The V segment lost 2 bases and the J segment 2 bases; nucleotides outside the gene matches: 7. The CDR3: CASSYETSGRLHTDTQYF. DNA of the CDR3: TGTGCCAGCAGTTACGAGACTAGCGGGAGGCTTCACACAGATACGCAGTATTTT.

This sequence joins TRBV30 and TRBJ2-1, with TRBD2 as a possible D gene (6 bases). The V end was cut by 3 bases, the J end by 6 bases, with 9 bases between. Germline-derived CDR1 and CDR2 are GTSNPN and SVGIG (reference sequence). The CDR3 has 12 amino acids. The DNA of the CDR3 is TGTGCCTGGAGCCTCGGGGGCAATGAGCAGTTCTTC. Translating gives CAWSLGGNEQFF.

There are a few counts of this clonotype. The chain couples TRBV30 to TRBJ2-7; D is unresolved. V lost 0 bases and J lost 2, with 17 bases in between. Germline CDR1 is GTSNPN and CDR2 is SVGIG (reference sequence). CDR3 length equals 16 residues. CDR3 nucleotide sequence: TGTGCCTGGAGTGTACGCGGACCCCGGTGGGCCTACGAGCAGTACTTC. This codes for CAWSVRGPRWAYEQYF.

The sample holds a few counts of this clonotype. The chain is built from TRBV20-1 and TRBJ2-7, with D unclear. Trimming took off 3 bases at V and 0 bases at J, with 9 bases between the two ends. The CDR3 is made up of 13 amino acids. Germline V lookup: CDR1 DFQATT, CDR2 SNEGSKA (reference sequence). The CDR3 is CSARPQSSYEQYF. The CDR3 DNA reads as TGCAGTGCTAGGCCCCAAAGCTCCTACGAGCAGTACTTC.

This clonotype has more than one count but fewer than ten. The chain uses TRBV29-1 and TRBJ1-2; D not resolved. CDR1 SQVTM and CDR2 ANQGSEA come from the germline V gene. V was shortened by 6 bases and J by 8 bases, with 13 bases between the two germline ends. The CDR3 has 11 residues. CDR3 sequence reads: CSVLAGRGYTF. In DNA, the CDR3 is TGCAGCGTATTGGCCGGAAGGGGCTACACCTTC.

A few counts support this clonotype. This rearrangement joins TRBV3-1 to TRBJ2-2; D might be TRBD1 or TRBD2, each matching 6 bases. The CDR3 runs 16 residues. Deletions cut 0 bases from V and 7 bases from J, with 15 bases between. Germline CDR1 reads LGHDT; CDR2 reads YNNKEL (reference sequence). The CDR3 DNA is TGTGCCAGCAGCCAAGACGGTCGGGGGCCGAACGGGGAGCTGTTTTTT. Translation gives CASSQDGRGPNGELFF.

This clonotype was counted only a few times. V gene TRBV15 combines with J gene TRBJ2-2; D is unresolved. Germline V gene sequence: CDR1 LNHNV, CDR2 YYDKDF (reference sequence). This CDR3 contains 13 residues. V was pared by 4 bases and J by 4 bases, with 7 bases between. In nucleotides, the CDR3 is TGTGCCACCAGCACCGCACCCACCGGGGAGCTGTTTTTT. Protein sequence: CATSTAPTGELFF.

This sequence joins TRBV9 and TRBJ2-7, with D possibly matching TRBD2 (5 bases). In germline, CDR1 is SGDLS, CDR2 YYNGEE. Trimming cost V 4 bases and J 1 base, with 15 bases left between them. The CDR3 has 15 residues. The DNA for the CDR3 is TGTGCCAGCAGCCTCTCTGGGGTAGCGTCCTACGAGCAGTACTTC. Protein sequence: CASSLSGVASYEQYF. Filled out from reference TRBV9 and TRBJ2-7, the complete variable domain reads DSGVTQTPKHLITATGQRVTLRCSPRSGDLSVYWYQQSLDQGLQFLIQYYNGEERAKGNILERFSAQQFPDLHSELNLSSLELGDSALYFCASSLSGVASYEQYFGPGTRLTVT.

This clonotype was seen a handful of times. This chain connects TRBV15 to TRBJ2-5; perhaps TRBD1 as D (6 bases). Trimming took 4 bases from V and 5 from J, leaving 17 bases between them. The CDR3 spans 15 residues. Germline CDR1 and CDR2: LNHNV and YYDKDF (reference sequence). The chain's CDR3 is CATSKGTSSGETQYF. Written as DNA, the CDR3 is TGTGCCACCAGCAAAGGGACATCCTCGGGGGAGACCCAGTACTTC.

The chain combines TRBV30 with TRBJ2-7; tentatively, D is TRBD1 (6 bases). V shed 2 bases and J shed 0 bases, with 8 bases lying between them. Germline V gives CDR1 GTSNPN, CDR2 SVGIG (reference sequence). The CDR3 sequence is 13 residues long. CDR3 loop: CAWSPGASYEQYF. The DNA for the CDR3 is TGTGCCTGGAGTCCAGGGGCCTCCTACGAGCAGTACTTC.

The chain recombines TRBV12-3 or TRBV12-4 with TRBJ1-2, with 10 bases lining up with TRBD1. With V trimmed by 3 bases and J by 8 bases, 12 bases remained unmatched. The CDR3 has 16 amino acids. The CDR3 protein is CASSFITGQGKTGYTF. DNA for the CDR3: TGTGCCAGCAGTTTCATCACGGGACAGGGGAAGACGGGCTACACCTTC.

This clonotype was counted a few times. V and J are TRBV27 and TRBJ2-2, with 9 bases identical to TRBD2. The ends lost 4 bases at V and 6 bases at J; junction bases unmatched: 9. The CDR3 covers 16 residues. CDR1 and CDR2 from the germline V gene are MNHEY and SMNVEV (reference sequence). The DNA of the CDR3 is TGTGCCAGCAGTTGGGGTAGCGGGAGTGTGGCCGGGGAGCTGTTTTTT. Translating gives CASSWGSGSVAGELFF.

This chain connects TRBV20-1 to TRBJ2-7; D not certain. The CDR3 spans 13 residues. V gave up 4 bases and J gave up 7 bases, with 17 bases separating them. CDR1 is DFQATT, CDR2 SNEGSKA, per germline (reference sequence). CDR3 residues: CSATHSGSREQYF. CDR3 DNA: TGCAGTGCTACCCACTCGGGCTCAAGGGAGCAGTACTTC.

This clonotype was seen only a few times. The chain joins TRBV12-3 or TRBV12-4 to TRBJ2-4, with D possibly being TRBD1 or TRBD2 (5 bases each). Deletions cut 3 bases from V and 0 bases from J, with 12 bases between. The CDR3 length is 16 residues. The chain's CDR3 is CASSLLGEKAKNIQYF. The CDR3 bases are TGTGCCAGCAGTTTGTTGGGGGAGAAAGCCAAAAACATTCAGTACTTC.

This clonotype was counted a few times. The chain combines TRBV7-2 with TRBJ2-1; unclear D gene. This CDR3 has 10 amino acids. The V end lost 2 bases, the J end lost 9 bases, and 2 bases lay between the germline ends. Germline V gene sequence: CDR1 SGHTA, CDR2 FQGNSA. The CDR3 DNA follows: TGTGCCAGCAGCTTAAGTGAGCAGTTCTTC. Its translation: CASSLSEQFF. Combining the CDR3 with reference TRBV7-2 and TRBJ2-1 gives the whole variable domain GAGVSQSPSNKVTEKGKDVELRCDPISGHTALYWYRQSLGQGLEFLIYFQGNSAPDKSGLPSDRFSAERTGGSVSTLTIQRTQQEDSAVYLCASSLSEQFFGPGTRLTVL.

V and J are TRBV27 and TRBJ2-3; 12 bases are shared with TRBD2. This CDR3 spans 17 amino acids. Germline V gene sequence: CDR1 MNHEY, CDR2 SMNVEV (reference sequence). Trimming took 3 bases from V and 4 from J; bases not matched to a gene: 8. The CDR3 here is CASSFLLAGGGADTQYF. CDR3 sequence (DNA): TGTGCCAGCAGTTTTCTACTAGCGGGAGGAGGGGCAGATACGCAGTATTTT.

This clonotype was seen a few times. The CDR3 nucleotides read TGTGCCAGCTGGGACGCGCGGGAGCTGTTTTTT. Translation: CASWDARELFF. The chain joins TRBV6-6 to TRBJ2-2; perhaps D is TRBD1 or TRBD2 (5 bases each). Trimming shortened V by 8 bases and J by 9 bases, and 10 bases separated the two germline ends. The CDR3 is 11 amino acids. Germline V lookup: CDR1 MNHNY, CDR2 SVGAGI (reference sequence).

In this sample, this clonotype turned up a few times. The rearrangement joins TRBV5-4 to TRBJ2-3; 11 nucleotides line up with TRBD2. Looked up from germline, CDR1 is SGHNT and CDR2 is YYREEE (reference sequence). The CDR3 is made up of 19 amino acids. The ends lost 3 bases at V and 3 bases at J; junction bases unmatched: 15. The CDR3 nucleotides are TGTGCCAGCAGCTCGGACCCCTCGGCTAGCGGGAGGATAACAGATACGCAGTATTTT. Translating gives CASSSDPSASGRITDTQYF.

The CDR3 DNA follows: TGTGCCAGCAGCGTAGCGGGCCAATCCTACGAGCAGTACTTC. This encodes CASSVAGQSYEQYF. V is TRBV9 and J is TRBJ2-7; D call uncertain. This CDR3 has 14 amino acids. Trimming cost V 0 bases and J 1 base, with 8 bases left between them. Germline CDR1 and CDR2: SGDLS and YYNGEE.

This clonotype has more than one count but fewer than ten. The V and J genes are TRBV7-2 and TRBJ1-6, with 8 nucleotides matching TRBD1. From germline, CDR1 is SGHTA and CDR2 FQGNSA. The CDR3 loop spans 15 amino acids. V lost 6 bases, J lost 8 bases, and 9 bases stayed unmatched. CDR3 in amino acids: CASSGRTGLYSPLHF. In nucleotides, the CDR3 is TGTGCCAGCAGTGGCCGGACAGGGCTATATTCACCCCTCCACTTT. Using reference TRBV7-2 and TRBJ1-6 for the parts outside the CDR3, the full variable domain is GAGVSQSPSNKVTEKGKDVELRCDPISGHTALYWYRQSLGQGLEFLIYFQGNSAPDKSGLPSDRFSAERTGGSVSTLTIQRTQQEDSAVYLCASSGRTGLYSPLHFGNGTRLTVT.

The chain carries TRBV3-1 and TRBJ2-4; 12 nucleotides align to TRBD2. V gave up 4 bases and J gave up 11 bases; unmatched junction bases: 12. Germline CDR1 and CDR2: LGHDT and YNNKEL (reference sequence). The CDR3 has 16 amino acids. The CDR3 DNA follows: TGTGCCAGCAGCCTTGGGACTAGCGGGCGCCCAAGCCTTCAGTACTTC. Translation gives CASSLGTSGRPSLQYF.